These 9 T cell receptor beta chains originate from one sample sequenced in a study of cytomegalovirus exposure and HLA in healthy donors. Amplification used 60 Vbeta primers and 13 Jbeta primers. Some clones are missing from TCRdb's copy, which holds only in-frame ones; the method was immunoSEQ multiplex PCR. The profile shows over 150,000 clones, around 80% of them singletons. Sequenced material: PBMCs. The receptor set was obtained from a woman in her 30s in good health and CMV-seropositive.

This chain uses TRBV19 with TRBJ2-7, with TRBD2 matching 8 bases. The CDR3 covers 15 residues. Germline trimming cut 4 bases from V and 3 bases from J; bases unmatched to any gene: 8. Per germline, CDR1 LNHDA and CDR2 SQIVND (reference sequence). The CDR3, as DNA: TGTGCCAGTAGTACAGGACTAGCTTCAGGCTACGAGCAGTACTTC. It specifies CASSTGLASGYEQYF.

V is TRBV11-3 and J is TRBJ1-1; 7 bases fit TRBD1. J lost 1 base, V lost 1 base, and 6 bases had no gene match. This CDR3 region has 16 residues. The germline CDR1 and CDR2 sequences are SGHNT and YENEEA. The CDR3 DNA follows: TGTGCCAGCAGCTTAGGAGGCGGACAGGAGAACACTGAAGCTTTCTTT. It yields the protein CASSLGGGQENTEAFF.

This chain links TRBV5-1 with TRBJ1-1; D is uncertain. The germline V gene has CDR1 SGHRS and CDR2 YFSETQ. The CDR3 runs 15 residues. Trimming removed 0 bases at V and 0 bases at J, with 9 bases between. The DNA of the CDR3 is TGCGCCAGCAGCTTGGCCGGAGGGCTGAACACTGAAGCTTTCTTT. This gives the protein CASSLAGGLNTEAFF. Using reference TRBV5-1 and TRBJ1-1 for the parts outside the CDR3, the full variable domain is KAGVTQTPRYLIKTRGQQVTLSCSPISGHRSVSWYQQTPGQGLQFLFEYFSETQRNKGNFPGRFSGRQFSNSRSEMNVSTLELGDSALYLCASSLAGGLNTEAFFGQGTRLTVV.

This clone was picked up a small number of times. The CDR3: CASSLGRGDGYTF. The CDR3 DNA reads TGCGCCAGCAGCTTGGGCAGGGGGGATGGCTACACCTTC. The chain has TRBV5-1 and TRBJ1-2; 7 nucleotides match TRBD1. The V and J ends lost 0 bases and 6 bases, in that order; junction bases with no gene match: 2. Germline V gene data show CDR1 as SGHRS and CDR2 as YFSETQ. This CDR3 spans 13 amino acids. Filled out from reference TRBV5-1 and TRBJ1-2, the complete variable domain reads KAGVTQTPRYLIKTRGQQVTLSCSPISGHRSVSWYQQTPGQGLQFLFEYFSETQRNKGNFPGRFSGRQFSNSRSEMNVSTLELGDSALYLCASSLGRGDGYTFGSGTRLTVV.

The rearrangement joins TRBV2 to TRBJ1-1; 7 bases fit TRBD1. This CDR3 spans 13 amino acids. Germline trimming cut 6 bases from V and 1 base from J; bases unmatched to any gene: 2. Looked up from germline, CDR1 is SNHLY and CDR2 is FYNNEI. As DNA, the CDR3 is TGTGCCAGCAGCCGACAGGGGAACACTGAAGCTTTCTTT. It is translated as CASSRQGNTEAFF.

The chain has TRBV6-1 and TRBJ2-2, with 8 positions matching TRBD2. Germline V gene data show CDR1 as MNHNS and CDR2 as SASEGT. The CDR3 sequence is 13 residues long. The CDR3, as DNA: TGTTCGGTGGGACTAGAAAACACCGGGGAGCTGTTTTTT. This codes for CSVGLENTGELFF.

With regard to this clone: The junction departs from the called germline gene at one end, perhaps through a read error. Other nucleotide sequences in the sample specify the same CDR3. This sequence joins TRBV28 and TRBJ1-2; D not resolved. The CDR3 contains 13 residues. The V gene's germline CDR1 is MDHEN and CDR2 SYDVKM. The CDR3 here is CASRFQTNYGYTF. Written as DNA, the CDR3 is TGTGCCAGCAGGTTCCAAACTAATTATGGTTACACCTTC.

The rearrangement uses TRBV19 and TRBJ1-2, with 9 bases identical to TRBD1. After removal of 10 bases from V and 5 bases from J, the junction contained 8 bases not matched to a gene. From germline, CDR1 is LNHDA and CDR2 SQIVND (reference sequence). This CDR3 spans 13 amino acids. CDR3 residues: CATSPGQGYGYTF. The CDR3 region has the DNA TGTGCCACCTCCCCCGGACAGGGGTATGGCTACACCTTC. The whole variable domain, filled in from reference TRBV19 and TRBJ1-2, reads DGGITQSPKYLFRKEGQNVTLSCEQNLNHDAMYWYRQDPGQGLRLIYYSQIVNDFQKGDIAEGYSVSREKKESFPLTVTSAQKNPTAFYLCATSPGQGYGYTFGSGTRLTVV.

The rearrangement joins TRBV29-1 to TRBJ2-7; D perhaps matches TRBD2 (6 bases). Trimming cost V 0 bases and J 9 bases, with 18 bases left between them. Germline loops: CDR1 SQVTM, CDR2 ANQGSEA. The CDR3 spans 14 residues. The CDR3 region is CSVEDSGLGTPQYF. Written as DNA, the CDR3 is TGCAGCGTTGAAGATTCGGGGCTAGGGACTCCGCAGTACTTC.